Here is one TCR beta chain with its context. A read error may account for a junction end that differs from germline. Sequencing used immunoSEQ multiplex PCR; TCRdb keeps in-frame clones, though not all of them. In the table there are 70,000 to 80,000 clones, around 94% of which are singletons. These data originate in a study of cytomegalovirus exposure and HLA in healthy donors. In germline, CDR1 is SEHNR, CDR2 FQNEAQ (reference sequence). The CDR3 loop spans 16 amino acids. V usage is TRBV7-9 and J usage is TRBJ2-7; 7 nucleotides agree with TRBD1. What was sequenced was PBMCs. This receptor was taken from a woman younger than 30 in good health and CMV-seropositive. CDR3 nucleotide sequence: TGTGCCAGCAGCGTAGCGTTACCGGGACAGTCCTACGAGCAGTACTTC. Its translation: CASSVALPGQSYEQYF.